The 18 T cell receptor beta chains listed next were all sequenced from one sample in a study. TCRdb passed the 5' RACE reads through MiXCR, listing each CDR3 protein once. This sample has 45,000 to 70,000 distinct CDR3 sequences, with 28% found just once. The sequenced sample consisted of tumor-infiltrating memory CD4+ T cells sorted from the breast tumor. Subset of the sample: memory CD4+ T cells, CD4+CD45RO+CD25-. The receptor source for this set is a female donor with breast cancer.

The V gene is TRBV6-5, the J gene TRBJ1-1, with D hard to call. CDR3 length equals 13 residues. Germline V lookup: CDR1 MNHEY, CDR2 SVGAGI. Between the trimmed V and J ends, which lost 5 bases and 1 base, there was a span of 8 bases. The CDR3 bases are TGTGCCAGCAGTCGGACGGAGAACACTGAAGCTTTCTTT. Amino acids: CASSRTENTEAFF.

V and J are TRBV7-8 and TRBJ2-5; D not resolved. Trimming removed 5 bases at V and 1 base at J, with 11 bases between. The germline V gene has CDR1 SGHVS and CDR2 FQNEAQ. The CDR3 loop spans 14 amino acids. The DNA of the CDR3 is TGTGCCAGCAGCCAGGACCCCTCCCAAGAGACCCAGTACTTC. Its protein product is CASSQDPSQETQYF.

This chain joins TRBV7-8 and TRBJ1-5; weak D call: TRBD1 (5 bases). Trimming removed 4 bases at V and 4 bases at J, with 14 bases between. Germline CDR1 and CDR2: SGHVS and FQNEAQ. This CDR3 spans 15 amino acids. CDR3 bases: TGTGCCAGCAGCTCGAGTTTGTCAGGGAATCAGCCCCAGCATTTT. This gives the protein CASSSSLSGNQPQHF.

This clonotype was detected only a few times. The chain links TRBV10-3 to TRBJ2-1; 8 bases are a match to TRBD1. Trimming removed 6 bases from V and 6 bases from J; junction bases left unmatched: 1. The CDR3 consists of 12 residues. Germline lookup yields CDR1 ENHRY and CDR2 SYGVKD. The CDR3 coding sequence is TGTGCCATCAGACAGGGGGGCAATGAGCAGTTCTTC. Translation gives CAIRQGGNEQFF.

The DNA of the CDR3 is TGTGCCAGCAGCCCGGCCAGCAATCAGCCCCAGCATTTT. Translating gives CASSPASNQPQHF. The V gene is TRBV7-2, the J gene TRBJ1-5, with D unclear. Deletions cut 5 bases from V and 1 base from J, with 6 bases between. This CDR3 has 13 residues. From germline, CDR1 is SGHTA and CDR2 FQGNSA.

This chain uses TRBV12-3 or TRBV12-4 with TRBJ1-1, with unresolved D. The CDR3 extends over 14 amino acids. Trimming stripped 3 bases from V and 2 bases from J, with 10 bases between. The CDR3 is CASSFNLFNTEAFF. The CDR3 DNA follows: TGTGCCAGCAGTTTTAACCTTTTTAACACTGAAGCTTTCTTT.

The chain links TRBV5-1 to TRBJ1-1; unclear D gene. Germline V CDR1 and CDR2: SGHRS, YFSETQ. This CDR3 is 16 amino acids long. The V end was cut by 0 bases, the J end by 0 bases, with 12 bases between. The CDR3 DNA sequence: TGCGCCAGCAGCTTGGATGGGGTATCCATGAACACTGAAGCTTTCTTT. Translating it yields CASSLDGVSMNTEAFF.

This clonotype has a handful of counts. The rearrangement joins TRBV5-1 to TRBJ2-7; D could derive from TRBD1 or TRBD2 (5 bases each). This CDR3 region has 14 residues. CDR1 is SGHRS, CDR2 YFSETQ, per germline. Trimming removed 1 base from V and 2 bases from J, with 10 bases in between. CDR3 residues: CASSLLEGPYEQYF. The CDR3 DNA is TGCGCCAGCAGCTTGCTTGAGGGGCCCTACGAGCAGTACTTC.

The chain employs TRBV6-1 and TRBJ1-5; D uncertain. Deletions cut 3 bases from V and 7 bases from J, with 10 bases between. CDR3 size: 13 residues. The V gene's germline CDR1 is MNHNS and CDR2 SASEGT. CDR3 nucleotide sequence: TGTGCCAGCAGTGACCAGATTGGGCAGCCCCAGCATTTT. Translating gives CASSDQIGQPQHF.

The sample holds a few counts of this clonotype. A read error may account for a junction end that differs from germline. This chain connects TRBV5-1 to TRBJ2-6, with 7 bases identical to TRBD1. The CDR3 has 16 amino acids. Germline loops: CDR1 SGHRS, CDR2 YFSETQ. The CDR3 nucleotides read TGCGCCAGCAGTACCACAGGGGTCTCTGTGGCCAACGTCCTGACTTTC. Translating gives CASSTTGVSVANVLTF. Supplemented by reference TRBV5-1 and TRBJ2-6, the full variable domain reads KAGVTQTPRYLIKTRGQQVTLSCSPISGHRSVSWYQQTPGQGLQFLFEYFSETQRNKGNFPGRFSGRQFSNSRSEMNVSTLELGDSALYLCASSTTGVSVANVLTFGAGSRLTVL.

This clonotype came up many times. The chain combines TRBV5-5 with TRBJ2-5; TRBD1 is a possible D gene (5 bases). V was clipped by 0 bases and J by 5 bases, with 11 bases between them. This CDR3 region has 14 residues. Per germline, CDR1 SGHKS and CDR2 YYEKEE (reference sequence). This chain's CDR3 is CASSLGAGMETQYF. The CDR3 DNA follows: TGTGCCAGCAGCTTGGGAGCAGGGATGGAGACCCAGTACTTC.

The chain carries TRBV5-1 and TRBJ2-7, with 11 bases that match TRBD2. V shed 7 bases, J shed 5 bases, and the junction held 8 bases outside the gene matches. CDR1 and CDR2 (germline): SGHRS, YFSETQ. This CDR3 has 14 residues. For the CDR3, the DNA is TGCGCCAGCCGCGACACTAGCGGGAGCGACGAGCAGTACTTC. This codes for CASRDTSGSDEQYF.

The V and J genes are TRBV7-2 and TRBJ2-1; possibly TRBD2 for D (6 bases). Trimming took off 1 base at V and 4 bases at J, with 17 bases between the two ends. The CDR3 spans 17 residues. CDR1 is SGHTA, CDR2 FQGNSA, per germline. The CDR3 nucleotides read TGTGCCAGCAGCTTAGTCCTAGCGAGGGTCCCATACAATGAGCAGTTCTTC. Protein: CASSLVLARVPYNEQFF.

Only a few counts were recorded for this clonotype. The chain employs TRBV7-2 and TRBJ1-6; 10 nucleotides agree with TRBD1. Losses at the gene ends were 5 bases for V and 7 bases for J; bases not matched to a gene: 5. CDR1 and CDR2 (germline): SGHTA, FQGNSA. The CDR3 extends over 15 amino acids. Here the CDR3 DNA reads TGTGCCAGCAGCCCACCGGGACAGGGGAATTCACCCCTCCACTTT. Its translation is CASSPPGQGNSPLHF. The full variable domain, completed using reference TRBV7-2 and TRBJ1-6, is GAGVSQSPSNKVTEKGKDVELRCDPISGHTALYWYRQSLGQGLEFLIYFQGNSAPDKSGLPSDRFSAERTGGSVSTLTIQRTQQEDSAVYLCASSPPGQGNSPLHFGNGTRLTVT.

There are a few counts of this clonotype. The genes are TRBV7-9 and TRBJ1-3, with D uncertain. CDR3 length: 14 amino acids. CDR1 and CDR2 (germline): SEHNR, FQNEAQ (reference sequence). Trimming stripped 3 bases from V and 8 bases from J, with 14 bases between. The CDR3 coding sequence is TGTGCCAGCAGCTTCATTCAAGGGAAACACACCATATATTTT. Protein product: CASSFIQGKHTIYF.

The chain links TRBV7-2 to TRBJ2-3; 13 bases match TRBD2. V was pared by 5 bases and J by 0 bases, with 5 bases of the junction left unmatched. Germline V gene sequence: CDR1 SGHTA, CDR2 FQGNSA. CDR3 length: 17 amino acids. Here the CDR3 DNA reads TGTGCCAGCAGCCCAGCGGGACTAGCGGGGAGCACAGATACGCAGTATTTT. Translation gives CASSPAGLAGSTDTQYF.

With respect to this clonotype: The junction does not match germline at one end; this may be a read error. The chain carries TRBV6-2 or TRBV6-3 and TRBJ1-1; perhaps TRBD1 as D (6 bases). This CDR3 is built from 14 residues. Germline assignment: CDR1 MNHEY and CDR2 SVGEGT. CDR3 in amino acids: CVSSEQGRGTEAFF. In DNA, the CDR3 is TGTGTCAGCAGCGAACAGGGTCGGGGCACTGAAGCTTTCTTT.

This clonotype was seen only a few times. This chain joins TRBV5-1 and TRBJ2-5, with D possibly being TRBD1 (5 bases). CDR3 length: 14 amino acids. CDR1 and CDR2 from the germline V gene are SGHRS and YFSETQ. Trimming left V 2 bases short and J 4 bases short, with 12 bases between. This CDR3 reads CASSFVDRGETQYF. The DNA for the CDR3 is TGCGCCAGCAGCTTCGTAGACAGAGGAGAGACCCAGTACTTC. The variable domain in full, with the rest retrieved from reference TRBV5-1 and TRBJ2-5, is KAGVTQTPRYLIKTRGQQVTLSCSPISGHRSVSWYQQTPGQGLQFLFEYFSETQRNKGNFPGRFSGRQFSNSRSEMNVSTLELGDSALYLCASSFVDRGETQYFGPGTRLLVL.